A selection of T cell receptor beta chains follows, all from one sample in a study of blood T cell repertoires in COVID-19. The method was immunoSEQ multiplex PCR; TCRdb's version includes in-frame clones alone and lacks a portion of them. Among 63,000 or so clones, about 88% were seen once, and the ten largest hold about 4.2%. Specimen: peripheral blood. The receptor set was obtained from a man in his 70s with active COVID-19. CDR3s include the opening cysteine and the closing phenylalanine or tryptophan. The D gene is left open where the match is weak. The size of a clone is reported for some rows only, either as once, few or many, or as a class for expanded clones.

size	V	D	J	DNA	CDR3
.	TRBV5-1	TRBD1	TRBJ2-2	TGCGCCAGCAGCTTGGTGTGGGGACAGACATCAACCGGGGAGCTGTTTTTT	CASSLVWGQTSTGELFF
.	TRBV6-1	.	TRBJ2-3	TGTGCCAGCAGTGAAGCTGTGGGCCCCGGGGCAGATACGCAGTATTTT	CASSEAVGPGADTQYF
.	TRBV24-1	.	TRBJ1-2	TGTGCCACCAGTGATGCCCAGGGGAGGGGCTATGGCTACACCTTC	CATSDAQGRGYGYTF
.	TRBV24-1	TRBD2	TRBJ2-3	TGTGCCACCAGTGAGTTACTCCCGGGACTATCCACAGATACGCAGTATTTT	CATSELLPGLSTDTQYF
medium-sized	TRBV5-1	TRBD1	TRBJ2-2	TGCGCCAGCAGACCCGGGACAGAGAACACCGGGGAGCTGTTTTTT	CASRPGTENTGELFF
few	TRBV27	.	TRBJ2-7	TGTGCCAGCAGTTCCCCTAGCTCCTACGAGCAGTACTTC	CASSSPSSYEQYF
.	TRBV7-6	.	TRBJ2-5	TGTGCCAGCAGCTTAGGGTCCGCAGGGGTGGCAGAGACCCAGTACTTC	CASSLGSAGVAETQYF
.	TRBV4-1	TRBD2	TRBJ2-7	TGCGCCAGCAGCCACCCCGGGACTACAGAGCAGTACTTC	CASSHPGTTEQYF
.	TRBV7-2	TRBD1	TRBJ1-4	TGTGCCAGCAGCCCGACAGGGGGGGGAGCGGGAAAACTGTTTTTT	CASSPTGGGAGKLFF
.	TRBV7-9	TRBD1	TRBJ1-6	TGTGCCAGCAGCCAGGGGACAGGGGATAATTCACCCCTCCACTTT	CASSQGTGDNSPLHF
.	TRBV27	.	TRBJ2-3	TGTTCTTCGGGGGTGGTCACAGATACGCAGTATTTT	CSSGVVTDTQYF
.	TRBV18	.	TRBJ2-7	TGTGCCAGCTCCCCAGGACCCACGGGGGAGCAGTACTTC	CASSPGPTGEQYF
.	TRBV7-2	TRBD1	TRBJ1-4	TGTGCCAGCAGCCCGCGGGGACAGGGAGCCACTAATGAAAAACTGTTTTTT	CASSPRGQGATNEKLFF
once	TRBV10-3	TRBD2	TRBJ2-7	TGTGCCATCAGGGGGACTAGCGGCGAGCAGTACTTC	CAIRGTSGEQYF
once	TRBV5-4	.	TRBJ2-5	TGTGCCAGCAGCTTGGCGACAGCTCAAGAGACCCAGTACTTC	CASSLATAQETQYF
once	TRBV7-9	TRBD1	TRBJ1-2	TGTGCCAGCAGCTTAGCCAGACAGGGCGCGGGGGGCTACACCTTC	CASSLARQGAGGYTF
.	TRBV11-2	TRBD1	TRBJ2-7	TGTGCCAGCAGCTTATCCGGGACAGAGACCTACGAGCAGTACTTC	CASSLSGTETYEQYF
.	TRBV18	.	TRBJ2-1	TGTGCCAGCTCACCCCCGAGCGGGACATTCTACAATGAGCAGTTCTTC	CASSPPSGTFYNEQFF
.	TRBV5-1	TRBD2	TRBJ2-7	TGCGCCAGCAGCTTCGGGGAGGGAGGATACGAGCAGTACTTC	CASSFGEGGYEQYF
.	TRBV25-1	.	TRBJ2-1	TGTGCCAGCAGTGAATGGGGCGGACCCGCGGCGTTCTTC	CASSEWGGPAAFF